A selection of T cell receptor beta chains follows, all from one sample in a study of beta chain features in type 1 diabetes. Clones were sequenced by immunoSEQ multiplex PCR, and TCRdb holds only the in-frame ones, with some missing. The sample shows more than 300,000 clones, about 14% of them seen only once. The sample comprised naive CD4+ T cells from blood. The source is a woman younger than 35 in good health. The CDR3 runs from the conserved cysteine through the conserved F or W. Fields, in order: J gene, clone size, D gene, V gene, CDR3 DNA, CDR3 protein. A D gene is named only where the DNA matches it firmly. The size entry is marked missing in some rows and otherwise reads once, few, many or a size class.

TRBJ2-3 | . | TRBD1 | TRBV18 | TGTGCCAGCTCACCACTAGAAGCAGGGGGCGAAAGAGATACGCAGTATTTT | CASSPLEAGGERDTQYF
TRBJ2-6 | few | TRBD2 | TRBV29-1 | TGCAGCGTTGGACTGTTGACTAGCGGGAGCTCTGGGGCCAACGTCCTGACTTTC | CSVGLLTSGSSGANVLTF
TRBJ2-1 | . | . | TRBV7-9 | TGTGCCAGCAGCCCGTTAAGCGGTGAGCAGTTCTTC | CASSPLSGEQFF
TRBJ2-1 | . | TRBD2 | TRBV30 | TGTGCCTGGAGTAAAGCGGGACACAATGAGCAGTTCTTC | CAWSKAGHNEQFF
TRBJ1-5 | . | TRBD1 | TRBV18 | TGTGCCAGCTCTGGGACAGGCAATCAGCCCCAGCATTTT | CASSGTGNQPQHF
TRBJ2-4 | . | . | TRBV4-1 | TGCGCCAGCAGCCAAGTGGGCGTAGCCAAAAACATTCAGTACTTC | CASSQVGVAKNIQYF
TRBJ2-1 | few | TRBD2 | TRBV14 | TGTGCCAGCAGCCAAGCCCCTACTAGCGGGCACTACAATGAGCAGTTCTTC | CASSQAPTSGHYNEQFF
TRBJ2-1 | . | TRBD2 | TRBV30 | TGTGCCTGGAACGGCTGGCGGGAGGAGCAGTTCTTC | CAWNGWREEQFF
TRBJ2-2 | few | . | TRBV9 | TGTGCCAGCAGCGAACCGGTCACCGGGGAGCTGTTTTTT | CASSEPVTGELFF
TRBJ1-1 | few | . | TRBV9 | TGTGCCAGCAGCGTTCCCTCTCCTCAGGTCGAAGCTTTCTTT | CASSVPSPQVEAFF
TRBJ2-3 | few | . | TRBV5-6 | TGTGCCAGCAGCTTTTCTGTGGATACGCAGTATTTT | CASSFSVDTQYF
TRBJ1-1 | . | TRBD1 | TRBV5-1 | TGCGCCAGCAGCGGCAGGACAGGGAACACTGAAGCTTTCTTT | CASSGRTGNTEAFF
TRBJ2-3 | . | TRBD2 | TRBV30 | TGTGCCTGGAGTGGGACCCCACTAGCGGGGTACACAGATACGCAGTATTTT | CAWSGTPLAGYTDTQYF
TRBJ2-5 | . | . | TRBV7-2 | TGTGCCAGCAGTATCCCAGACCAGGGGCAGGAGACCCAGTACTTC | CASSIPDQGQETQYF
TRBJ1-2 | . | TRBD1 | TRBV7-9 | TGTGCCAGCAGCTTTACAGGGGAAGGCTACACCTTC | CASSFTGEGYTF
TRBJ2-1 | . | TRBD2 | TRBV7-9 | TGTGCCAGCAGCTTCGTTAGCGGGAGGGAAAATGAGCAGTTCTTC | CASSFVSGRENEQFF
TRBJ2-2 | . | TRBD1 | TRBV6-5 | TGTGCCAGCAGGCGGACAGGGACCGGGGAGCTGTTTTTT | CASRRTGTGELFF
TRBJ2-7 | . | TRBD1 | TRBV7-2 | TGTGCCAGCAGCTTAAGGGACAGGGACCACTACGAGCAGTACTTC | CASSLRDRDHYEQYF
TRBJ2-3 | . | . | TRBV7-2 | TGTGCCAGCAGCTTAGCCAGGGGACGTGATACGCAGTATTTT | CASSLARGRDTQYF
TRBJ2-3 | few | . | TRBV7-9 | TGTGCCAGCAGCCTCACAGATACGCAGTATTTT | CASSLTDTQYF
TRBJ2-4 | few | TRBD2 | TRBV5-4 | TGTGCCAGCAGCCTCTCTAGCGGGAGAAACATTCAGTACTTC | CASSLSSGRNIQYF
TRBJ2-1 | few | . | TRBV30 | TGTGCCTGCCGAGGAGACAATGAGCAGTTCTTC | CACRGDNEQFF
TRBJ2-1 | . | TRBD1 | TRBV15 | TGTGCCACCAGCAGAGGCCACAGGGGAATAACCTACAATGAGCAGTTCTTC | CATSRGHRGITYNEQFF
TRBJ2-7 | few | TRBD1 | TRBV9 | TGTGCCAGCAGCGTTACCGGGACAGGGTTCTACGAGCAGTACTTC | CASSVTGTGFYEQYF
TRBJ1-1 | . | TRBD1 | TRBV30 | TGTGCCTGGACTCCTATAACAGGGGGGAGCACTGAAGCTTTCTTT | CAWTPITGGSTEAFF
TRBJ1-1 | once | TRBD1 | TRBV28 | TGTGCCAGCAGTTTATGGTACAGGGGAGTTGAAGCTTTCTTT | CASSLWYRGVEAFF
TRBJ2-7 | . | . | TRBV29-1 | TGCAGCGTTGGTCCGGGTCGTACCTACGAGCAGTACTTC | CSVGPGRTYEQYF
TRBJ1-5 | . | . | TRBV25-1 | TGTGCCAGCAGTGAATTCGGTGGGCTTAGTCAGCCCCAGCATTTT | CASSEFGGLSQPQHF
TRBJ1-5 | . | . | TRBV28 | TGTGCCAGCAGAGAAGAGACAGGTTATAGCAATCAGCCCCAGCATTTT | CASREETGYSNQPQHF
TRBJ2-3 | . | TRBD2 | TRBV30 | TGTGCCTGGAGTCGGACTAGCGGGAGAATGGATACGCAGTATTTT | CAWSRTSGRMDTQYF
TRBJ2-3 | . | TRBD2 | TRBV9 | TGTGCCAGCAGCCCACGCCAGGGAGGGACAGATACGCAGTATTTT | CASSPRQGGTDTQYF
TRBJ2-3 | few | TRBD2 | TRBV11-2 | TGTGCCAGCAGCTTATTAGCGGGAGGAGATACGCAGTATTTT | CASSLLAGGDTQYF
TRBJ1-2 | . | TRBD1 | TRBV2 | TGTGCCAGCAGAGCTCCGGACAGGGCTAACTATGGCTACACCTTC | CASRAPDRANYGYTF
TRBJ2-1 | few | . | TRBV27 | TGTGCCAGCAAGGAGGGGTCGAATGAGCAGTTCTTC | CASKEGSNEQFF
TRBJ2-1 | . | . | TRBV5-1 | TGCGCCAGCAGCCGAAACAACCGGGACTTTCCCTACAATGAGCAGTTCTTC | CASSRNNRDFPYNEQFF
TRBJ2-5 | . | . | TRBV2 | TGTGCCAGCAGTCCGGTCCGGGGGGAGACCCAGTACTTC | CASSPVRGETQYF
TRBJ2-2 | . | TRBD2 | TRBV19 | TGTGCCAGCTCTAAGGCGGGGGGAACGAACACCGGGGAGCTGTTTTTT | CASSKAGGTNTGELFF
TRBJ2-7 | once | TRBD2 | TRBV7-2 | TGTGCCAGCAGCTCCACTAGCGGGAGGGGCGAGCAGTACTTC | CASSSTSGRGEQYF
TRBJ1-1 | few | . | TRBV10-2 | TGCGCCAGCAGTGAGGCGGGGAACACTGAAGCTTTCTTT | CASSEAGNTEAFF
TRBJ2-1 | . | . | TRBV9 | TGTGCCAGCAGCGTAGCAAATGAGCAGTTCTTC | CASSVANEQFF
TRBJ2-7 | . | TRBD1 | TRBV29-1 | TGCAGCGTTGGACCGGGACAGGGGACCTACGAGCAGTACTTC | CSVGPGQGTYEQYF
TRBJ2-5 | . | TRBD1 | TRBV28 | TGTGCCAGCAGTGGACCGGGACAGGGGGTACAAGAGACCCAGTACTTC | CASSGPGQGVQETQYF